Listed here is a single TCR beta chain. This sample is part of a study of blood T cell repertoires in COVID-19. Across the study: Acute and convalescent COVID-19 samples came from the United States, Italy and Spain. Nucleic acid was either cDNA or gDNA, and it came from T cells, B-cell-depleted T cells, or PBMCs.

Original methodology: The authors estimated nucleated cell counts from reference gene primer amplification. Profiled with immunoSEQ multiplex PCR; TCRdb holds only in-frame clones, not every one. V, J and clone size were drawn from that table, and D and trimming were deduced from the DNA. The sample yields some 80,000 clones, approximately 81% seen once. Trimming cost V 7 bases and J 3 bases, with 16 bases left between them. This CDR3 is 15 amino acids long. CDR1 ENHRY and CDR2 SYGVKD come from the germline V gene. The TCR comes from a man at least 80 years old with acute or convalescent COVID-19. The sequencing input was peripheral blood. The chain is built from TRBV10-3 and TRBJ1-3; a weak D match, TRBD1 (6 bases). The CDR3: CAIMGASSRGNTIYF. CDR3 DNA: TGTGCCATCATGGGGGCGTCTTCTCGTGGAAACACCATATATTTT.